This TCR beta chain was observed in a study of naive and memory T cell subsets. Ligated cDNA underwent four rounds of PCR with nested alpha and beta constant region primers and SP2. Alpha and beta constant region primers primed reverse transcription for blood and skin samples. TCRdb processed the 5' RACE reads anew with MiXCR; each CDR3 protein has one entry. The profile shows about 62,000 distinct CDR3 sequences, 8% to 9% of them singletons. The library had UMIs added by 3' ligation of an oligonucleotide to TCR cDNA. Adult healthy volunteers gave 2.5 ml peripheral blood for whole-blood RNA. The CDR3 length is 15 residues. V lost 3 bases and J lost 2; bases outside the gene matches: 5. Germline loops: CDR1 SGHRS, CDR2 YFSETQ.

The clonotype was recovered from a female donor in good health. The chain has TRBV5-1 and TRBJ2-3; 8 bases are a match to TRBD2. The CDR3 bases are TGCGCCAGCAGCTGGATAGCGGGGTTCACAGATACGCAGTATTTT. This sequence encodes CASSWIAGFTDTQYF.